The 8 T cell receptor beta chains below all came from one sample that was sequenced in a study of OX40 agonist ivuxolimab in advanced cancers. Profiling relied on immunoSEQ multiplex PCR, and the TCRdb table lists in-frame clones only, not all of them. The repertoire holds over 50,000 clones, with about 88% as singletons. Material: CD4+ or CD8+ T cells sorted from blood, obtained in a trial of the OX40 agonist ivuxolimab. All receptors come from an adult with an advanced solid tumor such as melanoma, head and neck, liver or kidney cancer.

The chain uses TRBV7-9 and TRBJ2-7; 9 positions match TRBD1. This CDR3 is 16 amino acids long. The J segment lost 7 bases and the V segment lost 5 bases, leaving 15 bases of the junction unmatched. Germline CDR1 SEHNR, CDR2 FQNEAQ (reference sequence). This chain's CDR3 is CASSAPGQGHSGEQYF. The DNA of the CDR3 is TGTGCCAGCAGCGCTCCGGGACAGGGTCATTCGGGGGAGCAGTACTTC. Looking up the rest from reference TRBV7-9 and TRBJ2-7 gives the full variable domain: DTGVSQNPRHKITKRGQNVTFRCDPISEHNRLYWYRQTLGQGPEFLTYFQNEAQLEKSRLLSDRFSAERPKGSFSTLEIQRTEQGDSAMYLCASSAPGQGHSGEQYFGPGTRLTVT.

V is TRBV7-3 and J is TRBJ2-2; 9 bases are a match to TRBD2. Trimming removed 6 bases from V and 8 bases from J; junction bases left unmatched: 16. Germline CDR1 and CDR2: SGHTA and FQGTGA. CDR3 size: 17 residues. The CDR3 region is CASSPHPGTSTMGELFF. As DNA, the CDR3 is TGTGCCAGCAGTCCCCACCCCGGGACTAGCACGATGGGGGAGCTGTTTTTT.

CDR3 residues: CASSPGGDRAYEQYF. Here the CDR3 DNA reads TGTGCCAGCAGCCCAGGAGGGGACAGAGCTTACGAGCAGTACTTC. The gene calls are TRBV11-3 and TRBJ2-5; maybe TRBD1 (7 bases). The DNA end is a closer match to TRBJ2-7, so the J assignment may be wrong. Germline CDR1 reads SGHNT; CDR2 reads YENEEA. The CDR3 spans 15 residues.

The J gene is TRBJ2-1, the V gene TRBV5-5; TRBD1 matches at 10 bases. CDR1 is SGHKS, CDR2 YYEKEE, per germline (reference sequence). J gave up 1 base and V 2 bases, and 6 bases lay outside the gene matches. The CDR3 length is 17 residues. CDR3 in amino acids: CASSFRDRGISYNEQFF. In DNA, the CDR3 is TGTGCCAGCAGCTTCCGGGACAGGGGTATTTCCTACAATGAGCAGTTCTTC.

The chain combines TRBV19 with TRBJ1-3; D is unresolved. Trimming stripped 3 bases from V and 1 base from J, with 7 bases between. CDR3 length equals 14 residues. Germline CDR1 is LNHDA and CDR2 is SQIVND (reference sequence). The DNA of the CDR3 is TGTGCCAGTAGTATTGACCCTTCTGGAAACACCATATATTTT. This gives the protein CASSIDPSGNTIYF.

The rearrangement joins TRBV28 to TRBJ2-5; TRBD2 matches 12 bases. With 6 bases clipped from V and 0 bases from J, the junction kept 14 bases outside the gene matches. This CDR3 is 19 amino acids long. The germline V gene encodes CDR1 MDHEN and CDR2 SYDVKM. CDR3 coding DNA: TGTGCCAGCAGCGTTCCCTGGGCAGGACTAGCGGGGAACCAAGAGACCCAGTACTTC. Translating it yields CASSVPWAGLAGNQETQYF.

For the CDR3, the DNA is TGTGCCAGCAGCAGTGGACTCCGCAATGAGCAGTTCTTC. The encoded protein is CASSSGLRNEQFF. The rearrangement joins TRBV9 to TRBJ2-1; D may be TRBD2 (5 bases). The CDR3 loop spans 13 amino acids. CDR1 SGDLS and CDR2 YYNGEE come from the germline V gene. V gave up 4 bases and J gave up 6 bases, with 11 bases separating them.

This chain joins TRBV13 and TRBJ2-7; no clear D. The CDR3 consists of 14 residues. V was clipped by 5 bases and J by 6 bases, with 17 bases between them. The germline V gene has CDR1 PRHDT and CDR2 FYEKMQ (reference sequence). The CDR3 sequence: CASSPGSRRFEQYF. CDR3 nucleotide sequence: TGTGCCAGCAGCCCCGGCTCCCGCAGGTTCGAGCAGTACTTC.